These 14 T cell receptor beta chains were sequenced from one sample in a study of T cells in Graves' hyperthyroidism and ophthalmopathy. TCR beta CDR3 region amplification was performed from RNA transcripts. TCR CDR3 regions were first amplified by RT-PCR with HTBI primers. TCRdb reprocessed the multiplex PCR reads via MiXCR and lists one record per CDR3 protein. The sample holds nearly 250,000 distinct CDR3 sequences, approximately 25% seen once. Material: blood. The source of these receptors is a woman in her forties with Graves' ophthalmopathy.

This clonotype was observed a single time. The chain combines TRBV29-1 with TRBJ2-6, with unresolved D. The CDR3 contains 11 residues. Germline V gives CDR1 SQVTM, CDR2 ANQGSEA. Trimming took off 0 bases at V and 13 bases at J, with 7 bases between the two ends. The CDR3, as DNA: TGCAGCGTTGAAGATATGGAGGTCCTGACTTTC. This codes for CSVEDMEVLTF.

The J gene is TRBJ2-5, the V gene TRBV11-2; D is possibly TRBD2 (6 bases). Trimming stripped 5 bases from V and 3 bases from J, with 22 bases between. The CDR3 has 17 amino acids. Per the germline V gene, CDR1 is SGHAT and CDR2 is FQNNGV. This CDR3 is CASSGLSGARGKETQYF. The CDR3 coding sequence is TGTGCCAGCAGCGGGTTAAGCGGCGCGCGCGGGAAAGAGACCCAGTACTTC. Full variable domain (missing parts from reference TRBV11-2 and TRBJ2-5): EAGVAQSPRYKIIEKRQSVAFWCNPISGHATLYWYQQILGQGPKLLIQFQNNGVVDDSQLPKDRFSAERLKGVDSTLKIQPAKLEDSAVYLCASSGLSGARGKETQYFGPGTRLLVL.

This clonotype has a count of ten or more. The rearrangement uses TRBV14 and TRBJ1-1; D is uncertain. Germline assignment: CDR1 SGHDN and CDR2 FVKESK. Deletions cut 2 bases from V and 1 base from J, with 11 bases between. The CDR3 contains 15 residues. For the CDR3, the DNA is TGTGCCAGCAGCCAACAGTTTCTCCGGAACACTGAAGCTTTCTTT. Its translation: CASSQQFLRNTEAFF.

This clonotype was seen ten or more times. The chain joins TRBV12-3 or TRBV12-4 to TRBJ2-2; weak D call: TRBD2 (6 bases). The CDR3 loop spans 15 amino acids. Trimming took 2 bases from V and 1 from J, leaving 8 bases between them. The CDR3 loop is CASSLSGVNTGELFF. The CDR3 nucleotides are TGTGCCAGCAGTTTATCGGGGGTGAACACCGGGGAGCTGTTTTTT.

This clonotype was detected ten times or more. The chain carries TRBV28 and TRBJ2-5; D tentatively reads TRBD1 or TRBD2 (5 bases each). The length of the CDR3 is 14 residues. V was shortened by 5 bases and J by 3 bases, with 13 bases between the two germline ends. CDR1 is MDHEN, CDR2 SYDVKM, per germline. CDR3 bases: TGTGCCAGCAGTCCCCATAGAGGGGAAGAGACCCAGTACTTC. Translation: CASSPHRGEETQYF.

This clonotype has more than one count but fewer than ten. This chain uses TRBV3-1 with TRBJ2-2; D perhaps matches TRBD2 (5 bases). Germline lookup yields CDR1 LGHDT and CDR2 YNNKEL (reference sequence). Trimming stripped 0 bases from V and 1 base from J, with 6 bases between. The CDR3 extends over 15 amino acids. The CDR3 sequence: CASSQEGGNTGELFF. CDR3 DNA sequence: TGTGCCAGCAGCCAAGAAGGAGGGAACACCGGGGAGCTGTTTTTT.

There are many counts of this clonotype. This rearrangement joins TRBV28 to TRBJ2-7; D is possibly TRBD1 or TRBD2 (5 bases each). The germline gives CDR1 MDHEN, CDR2 SYDVKM. The CDR3 totals 17 residues. Deletions cut 2 bases from V and 0 bases from J, with 17 bases between. The CDR3 sequence is CASSLPHRGTLSYEQYF. CDR3 DNA sequence: TGTGCCAGCAGTTTACCCCACCGGGGCACGCTCTCCTACGAGCAGTACTTC.

The table lists this clonotype with many counts. The chain has TRBV15 and TRBJ2-7; tentatively, D is TRBD1 (6 bases). The CDR3 length is 15 residues. The germline gives CDR1 LNHNV, CDR2 YYDKDF (reference sequence). The germline V and J ends were trimmed by 1 base and 0 bases, with 10 bases remaining between them. CDR3 bases: TGTGCCACCAGCAGAGGAACGGACAGCTCCTACGAGCAGTACTTC. Its translation: CATSRGTDSSYEQYF. Filled out from reference TRBV15 and TRBJ2-7, the complete variable domain reads DAMVIQNPRYQVTQFGKPVTLSCSQTLNHNVMYWYQQKSSQAPKLLFHYYDKDFNNEADTPDNFQSRRPNTSFCFLDIRSPGLGDTAMYLCATSRGTDSSYEQYFGPGTRLTVT.

At least ten counts were recorded for this clonotype. CDR3 sequence (DNA): TGCAGTGCTAGAGATCGACGTATCCCGAGCTACGAGCAGTACTTC. It yields the protein CSARDRRIPSYEQYF. The V and J genes are TRBV20-1 and TRBJ2-7; D is uncertain. The CDR3 runs 15 residues. The germline V gene has CDR1 DFQATT and CDR2 SNEGSKA (reference sequence). Trimming took 0 bases from V and 3 from J, leaving 15 bases between them.

This clonotype was observed many times. V gene TRBV4-1 combines with J gene TRBJ2-5; 12 bases map to TRBD2. The CDR3 extends over 17 amino acids. CDR1 and CDR2 (germline): MGHRA, YSYEKL. V dropped 0 bases and J dropped 4; count of bases not matched to a gene: 6. The CDR3 sequence is CASSQDSLAGGGETQYF. CDR3 sequence (DNA): TGCGCCAGCAGCCAAGATTCCCTAGCGGGAGGGGGAGAGACCCAGTACTTC.

A note on this clonotype: The junction differs from germline at one of its ends, possibly a read error. The chain joins TRBV24-1 to TRBJ1-5; tentative D call: TRBD1 (5 bases). Germline V CDR1 and CDR2: KGHDR, SFDVKD. There are 16 residues in the CDR3. The CDR3: CATSDPGGGLNQPQHF. The CDR3 DNA reads TGTGCCACCAGTGATCCCGGGGGGGGACTCAATCAGCCCCAGCACTTT.

In its sample, this clonotype was seen many times. DNA of the CDR3: TGTGCCAGCAGTCCCCTCGGACAGGGGGTGTACACTGAAGCTTTCTTT. Translating it yields CASSPLGQGVYTEAFF. The chain combines TRBV6-5 with TRBJ1-1; 10 nucleotides line up with TRBD1. V lost 5 bases to trimming and J lost 3 bases; unmatched junction nucleotides: 9. Germline V gives CDR1 MNHEY, CDR2 SVGAGI. CDR3 length: 16 residues.

V is TRBV12-3 or TRBV12-4 and J is TRBJ1-5, with D uncertain. V lost 1 base and J 7 bases, leaving 17 bases between the germline ends. CDR3 length: 16 residues. CDR3 protein: CASSLVSERQLQPQHF. The CDR3 bases are TGTGCCAGCAGTTTAGTTTCTGAGAGACAACTCCAGCCCCAGCATTTT.

In its sample, this clonotype was seen many times. The chain combines TRBV30 with TRBJ1-1; D unresolved. The CDR3 runs to 12 residues. CDR1 is GTSNPN and CDR2 is SVGIG in the germline V gene (reference sequence). V lost 0 bases and J 4 bases, leaving 6 bases between the germline ends. The DNA for the CDR3 is TGTGCCTGGAGTGTGAGGTCCACTGAAGCTTTCTTT. Residues: CAWSVRSTEAFF. Combining the CDR3 with reference TRBV30 and TRBJ1-1 gives the whole variable domain SQTIHQWPATLVQPVGSPLSLECTVEGTSNPNLYWYRQAAGRGLQLLFYSVGIGQISSEVPQNLSASRPQDRQFILSSKKLLLSDSGFYLCAWSVRSTEAFFGQGTRLTVV.